Here is one T cell receptor (beta chain) with its context. No cognate antigen has been identified for it. Base quality data are lacking; no much larger clone is found one base away. For sequencing of the TCRbeta CDR3 region, genomic DNA was extracted from the sorted cells. TCRbeta CDR3 regions were sequenced using the immunoSEQ Assay. TCRdb obtained this table from immuneACCESS and retained in-frame rearrangements with V and J assigned. These tables miss some clones; where compared with another copy, unresolved V genes account for less than half of the shortfall, and the remainder is unexplained. Within this sample are tens of thousands of clones, with more than 80% of them counted one time only. More than 6.5% of the sample comes from the top ten. CDR1 is given as SGHAT and CDR2 as FQNNGV, both from the germline V gene. The CDR3 runs 13 residues from the cysteine to the phenylalanine. Here the CDR3 DNA is all that survives: 39 bases in frame from base 1. At the junction V is shortened by 1 base and J by 3 bases, with 7 bases in between.

The trial excluded patients who had a history of autoimmune disease or who were on systemic immunosuppression. Peripheral blood for TCR sequencing was collected from all dose cohorts at baseline, on cycle 4 day 1, and on cycle 7 day 1. The samples were taken from a phase I, first-in-human, multicenter, open-label dose-escalation trial of ivuxolimab. Adults with locally advanced or metastatic melanoma, renal cell carcinoma, hepatocellular carcinoma or head and neck squamous cell carcinoma were enrolled in the trial. Before TCR sequencing, CD4+ T cells and CD8+ T cells were sorted from peripheral blood as separate populations. This sample is drawn from a study of OX40 agonist ivuxolimab in advanced cancers. For the study in its entirety: Ivuxolimab was an agonistic, fully human IgG2 monoclonal antibody directed against OX40 (CD134), a costimulatory receptor. Intravenous ivuxolimab was administered to patients every 2 weeks at six dose levels: 0.01, 0.1, 0.3, 1.5, 3 and 10 mg/kg. Among the roughly 52 dose-escalation patients, approximately 20 had hepatocellular carcinoma, approximately 15 melanoma, 9 renal cell carcinoma and 9 head and neck cancer. The dose-escalation cohort was around 83% male with a mean age of around 62 years, ranging from roughly 23 to 90. Prior anti-PD-1, anti-PD-L1 or anti-CTLA-4 therapy was permitted, and approximately 41% of dose-escalation patients had received checkpoint inhibitors. Three dose-escalation patients achieved partial responses, one with hepatocellular carcinoma and two with cutaneous melanoma. Peripheral TCRbeta sequencing aimed to test whether ivuxolimab altered TCR sequence diversity and caused clonal T-cell expansion. The paper describes the monotherapy dose-escalation part (N of about 47 patients) of the phase I trial of ivuxolimab.

Overall results and qualifications from the work: Which antigens the clonally expanded peripheral T cells were specific for was not determined. Low levels of normalized T-cell clonal expansion were also seen in some patients who did not respond. Clonal expansion of both CD4+ and CD8+ blood T cells was observed from baseline to week 6 at doses 0.1 to 3.0 mg/kg. After ivuxolimab, expanded clones were on average more numerous among CD8+ T cells than among CD4+ T cells. In partial responders in the 0.1-3.0 mg/kg groups, normalized peripheral clonal expansion was found to be among the lowest, especially among CD8+ T cells.

This sample comprised CD4+ or CD8+ T cells sorted from blood, obtained in a trial of the OX40 agonist ivuxolimab. The source is an adult with an advanced solid tumor such as melanoma, head and neck, liver or kidney cancer. The V and J genes are TRBV11-2 and TRBJ2-7; no D gene is confidently identified. The sequenced DNA: TGTGCCAGCAGCTTAGCGCCTGGCTACGAGCAGTACTTC. This encodes CASSLAPGYEQYF.